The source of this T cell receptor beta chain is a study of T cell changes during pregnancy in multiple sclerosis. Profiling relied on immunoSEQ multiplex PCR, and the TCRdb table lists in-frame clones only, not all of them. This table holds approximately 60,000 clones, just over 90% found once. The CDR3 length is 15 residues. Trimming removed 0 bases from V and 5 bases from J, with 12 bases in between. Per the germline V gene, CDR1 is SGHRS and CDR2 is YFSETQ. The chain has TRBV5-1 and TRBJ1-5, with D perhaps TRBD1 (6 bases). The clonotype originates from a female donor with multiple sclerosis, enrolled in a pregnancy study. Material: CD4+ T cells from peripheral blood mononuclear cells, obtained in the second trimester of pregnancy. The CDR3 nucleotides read TGCGCCAGCAGCTTGGATGGGGGCTCGGATCAGCCCCAGCATTTT. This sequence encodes CASSLDGGSDQPQHF. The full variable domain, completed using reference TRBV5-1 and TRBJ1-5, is KAGVTQTPRYLIKTRGQQVTLSCSPISGHRSVSWYQQTPGQGLQFLFEYFSETQRNKGNFPGRFSGRQFSNSRSEMNVSTLELGDSALYLCASSLDGGSDQPQHFGDGTRLSIL.